This is a list of T cell receptor beta chains from one sample in a study of lung T cells in sarcoidosis with Löfgren's syndrome. MiXCR, run by TCRdb on the reads, gives a single entry per CDR3 protein. The sample has about 19,000 distinct CDR3 sequences; about 21% are singletons. Sequenced sample: CD4+ T cells from bronchoalveolar lavage. Receptors were obtained from a human donor with sarcoidosis (Löfgren's syndrome or another form), or a control subject (not recorded which). Both conserved end residues are trimmed from each CDR3. The order of the fields is V gene, J gene, clone size, CDR3 protein. A clone size is listed for some rows: how often the clone was seen (once, few, many), or a class if it is expanded.

TRBV7-3	TRBJ1-1	many	ASSLSGVTEAF
TRBV6-1	TRBJ2-7	many	ASRRTASTYEQY
TRBV20-1	TRBJ2-3	medium-sized	SARDSGPDTQY
TRBV10-3	TRBJ1-4	-	AISGQLNGKLF
TRBV3-1	TRBJ2-3	-	ASSELQGIDTQY
TRBV20-1	TRBJ2-5	many	SASDGQETQY
TRBV30	TRBJ2-1	few	AWSVGSVVNNEQF
TRBV16	TRBJ2-1	-	ASSQGGDERF
TRBV29-1	TRBJ2-7	-	SVGAGLAGEVYEQY
TRBV7-2	TRBJ2-7	many	ASSVWTGEQY
TRBV19	TRBJ1-5	many	ASSTPNQPQH
TRBV20-1	TRBJ2-7	-	SAPRGRTFEQY
TRBV5-4	TRBJ1-3	many	ASTGDPKAGNTIY
TRBV4-3	TRBJ1-1	many	ASSPGGGAGTEAF
TRBV15	TRBJ2-1	medium-sized	ATSSLQGMAYNEQF
TRBV19	TRBJ2-5	-	ASSPRGYVDETQY
TRBV28	TRBJ1-2	medium-sized	ASSERLLYGYT
TRBV20-1	TRBJ2-1	medium-sized	SASGSGAREQF
TRBV6-1	TRBJ1-3	medium-sized	ASSALGAGNTIY
TRBV27	TRBJ1-6	medium-sized	ASSFSGRRNSPLH
TRBV12-3/TRBV12-4	TRBJ2-3	few	ASSFVRGTTDTQY
TRBV5-4	TRBJ2-3	-	ASRGRGADTQY
TRBV28	TRBJ2-7	many	ASSFASGPPYEQY
TRBV15	TRBJ2-3	many	ATSTPQDTDTQY
TRBV18	TRBJ2-1	few	ASSPTDPVSYNEQF
TRBV20-1	TRBJ2-7	few	SARDRATLSYEQY
TRBV20-1	TRBJ2-3	many	SALSGVSTDTQY
TRBV28	TRBJ2-2	many	ASSFWLGGIRQGDTGELF
TRBV29-1	TRBJ2-7	many	SVRTGVDYEQY
TRBV28	TRBJ2-7	many	ASNPQLPGLAGEQY
TRBV24-1	TRBJ2-7	many	ATSDLYEQY
TRBV3-1	TRBJ1-5	-	ASSQTGVQPQH
TRBV7-9	TRBJ2-5	many	ASSLLDQETQY
TRBV7-9	TRBJ2-1	many	ASSIYNEQF
TRBV12-3/TRBV12-4	TRBJ1-1	few	ASSNPTGGTEAF
TRBV30	TRBJ1-1	-	AWRQMNAEAF